These 9 T cell receptor beta chains were all obtained from the same sample, sequenced in a study of regulatory T cells in long-lasting Graves disease. Libraries of TCR beta came from iRepertoire HTBI primers plus Arm-PCR of CDR3 regions. TCRdb reprocessed the multiplex PCR reads with MiXCR, giving one entry per CDR3 protein. The sample carries hundreds of thousands of distinct CDR3 sequences, approximately 15% recorded once. Documented time point: newly diagnosed GD, antithyroid drugs for less than 3 months. After RNA was extracted from PBMCs, the TCR library was made from it. This sample was also put to use in a study of T cells in Graves' hyperthyroidism and ophthalmopathy.

The sample was peripheral blood mononuclear cells (PBMCs), taken at new diagnosis, from a patient treated with antithyroid drugs. These receptors were obtained from a man aged 40-49 years with Graves disease.

This clonotype was recorded at least ten times. The CDR3 protein is CASRARGNLGDEQFF. The DNA for the CDR3 is TGTGCCAGCAGGGCTAGGGGCAACCTCGGGGATGAGCAGTTCTTC. The chain combines TRBV11-2 with TRBJ2-1; D possibly uses TRBD1 or TRBD2 (5 bases each). Germline CDR1 SGHAT, CDR2 FQNNGV. Trimming removed 6 bases from V and 8 bases from J, with 20 bases in between. CDR3 length: 15 amino acids.

The table lists this clonotype with many counts. The chain recombines TRBV6-9 with TRBJ1-5; D gene ambiguous. Trimming removed 3 bases from V and 6 bases from J, with 6 bases in between. The CDR3 consists of 12 residues. Germline assignment: CDR1 MNHGY and CDR2 SVAAGI. This chain's CDR3 is CASSYKAQPQHF. The CDR3 nucleotides are TGTGCCAGCAGTTACAAGGCTCAGCCCCAGCATTTT.

This clonotype has at least ten counts. This rearrangement joins TRBV28 to TRBJ1-5; D not certain. Germline V gene sequence: CDR1 MDHEN, CDR2 SYDVKM. CDR3 size: 14 residues. Trimming took 6 bases from V and 1 from J, leaving 10 bases between them. The chain's CDR3 is CASRSWGSNQPQHF. In nucleotides, the CDR3 is TGTGCCAGCAGATCATGGGGAAGCAATCAGCCCCAGCATTTT.

This clonotype was counted a few times. The genes are TRBV2 and TRBJ2-1; D is possibly TRBD2 (5 bases). V was shortened by 4 bases and J by 9 bases, with 16 bases between the two germline ends. This CDR3 region has 14 residues. CDR1 and CDR2 from the germline V gene are SNHLY and FYNNEI. The CDR3 sequence is CASSVERSFGEQFF. In DNA, the CDR3 is TGTGCCAGCAGTGTGGAGCGGTCCTTCGGTGAGCAGTTCTTC.

In its sample, this clonotype was seen many times. This rearrangement joins TRBV3-1 to TRBJ1-4, with D possibly TRBD1 on 5 matching bases. The germline V gene has CDR1 LGHDT and CDR2 YNNKEL (reference sequence). The V gene lost 4 bases and the J gene lost 4 bases, with 16 bases spanning the gap. The CDR3 contains 16 residues. The DNA of the CDR3 is TGTGCCAGCAGCCTAGGCTGGGGGGGGATTAATGAAAAACTGTTTTTT. Its protein product is CASSLGWGGINEKLFF.

This clonotype was seen a few times. Given a much more abundant clone one base away, this may be a read error. The chain employs TRBV7-2 and TRBJ2-7; D may be TRBD2 (6 bases). Germline assignment: CDR1 SGHTA and CDR2 FQGNSA. The CDR3 sequence is 14 residues long. This chain's CDR3 is CANSLGGGTGEQYF. Written as DNA, the CDR3 is TGTGCCAACAGCTTAGGCGGCGGGACGGGCGAGCAGTACTTC.

This clonotype was observed many times. The V call is TRBV12-3 or TRBV12-4, the J call TRBJ2-3, with TRBD1 matching 7 bases. This CDR3 region has 16 residues. V lost 5 bases to trimming and J lost 0 bases; unmatched junction nucleotides: 8. The CDR3 coding sequence is TGTGCCAGCAGTCCTCAACGGACAGGAAGCACAGATACGCAGTATTTT. Protein sequence: CASSPQRTGSTDTQYF.

This clonotype appeared many times. A read error may be the cause here, since a much bigger clone is one base away. J is TRBJ1-1 and V is TRBV3-1, with TRBD1 as a possible D gene (5 bases). The length of the CDR3 is 13 residues. Germline V gene sequence: CDR1 LGHDT, CDR2 YNNKEL (reference sequence). The V gene lost 5 bases and the J gene lost 1 base, with 8 bases spanning the gap. This chain's CDR3 is CASSIRGNTEAFF. CDR3 nucleotides: TGTGCCAGCAGCATAAGGGGGAACACTGAAGCTTTCTTT.

The chain links TRBV7-2 to TRBJ2-1; D possibly corresponds to TRBD2 (6 bases). The CDR3 is 14 residues long. Per the germline V gene, CDR1 is SGHTA and CDR2 is FQGNSA. The V end was cut by 0 bases, the J end by 8 bases, with 11 bases between. The CDR3 is CASSLAQLADEQFF. CDR3 in DNA: TGTGCCAGCAGCTTAGCCCAACTAGCAGATGAGCAGTTCTTC.